The T cell receptor (beta chain) described here comes from a study of human T cells and chemical hapten exposure. About the study: Researchers reported sensitizing a roughly 2 cm by roughly 2 cm upper inner arm skin site with 2% DPC. Small differences in pooled library volume mainly drove the variation in TCR yields per sample. The study's findings and limits: TCRs above 1 in 1000 frequency did not change with DPC sensitization. Expanded TCRs showed more large CDR3 clusters than pre-sensitization or healthy control sets.

Each CDR3 protein gets one entry after TCRdb re-called the RACE reads with MiXCR. The table has tens of thousands of distinct CDR3 sequences, 11% seen once. Deletions cut 1 base from V and 7 bases from J, with 16 bases between. Germline assignment: CDR1 SGHVS and CDR2 FQNEAQ. The CDR3 covers 15 residues. Noted time point: patch test 3, about 24 weeks after DPC sensitization. The treatment is: therapeutic diphenylcyclopropenone sensitization with weekly scalp DPC. In this sample, this clonotype turned up a few times. Its antigen is not identified. The starting material was whole blood, obtained in connection with sensitization to the hapten diphenylcyclopropenone (DPC). The clonotype was recovered from a woman in her forties or fifties with alopecia areata. Some clones in this sample may be carry-over from other donors' samples. The chain links TRBV7-8 to TRBJ1-1; no reliable D call. In DNA form, the CDR3 reads TGTGCCAGCAGCTTAGATGCAGGAAGCTGGATTGAAGCTTTCTTT. This encodes CASSLDAGSWIEAFF.